This TCR beta chain is from a study of cytomegalovirus exposure and HLA in healthy donors. The germline gives CDR1 MNHNY, CDR2 SVGAGI (reference sequence). V lost 6 bases and J 0 bases, leaving 12 bases between the germline ends. The CDR3 is 15 residues long. PCR involved 60 Vbeta and 13 Jbeta primers. TCRdb's table, derived via immunoSEQ multiplex PCR, lists solely in-frame clones and lacks some. The data contain some 150,000 clones, about 9.2% of them singletons. Broader study findings: TCR beta sequences reportedly predicted most subjects' HLA-A and HLA-B alleles accurately. Later on, an analysis tied roughly 17,000 TCR beta sequences to HLA alleles at 0.05 false discovery rate. According to an earlier analysis, most TCR beta V segments yielded productive rearrangements about 90% or about 30% of the time. In all likelihood, a cluster of highly shared sequence variants was a sequencing artifact.

On this clone: Its antigen is not identified.

The chain couples TRBV6-6 to TRBJ1-3, with D unclear. The receptor's source is a woman in her thirties or forties in good health and CMV-seropositive. Sequenced: PBMCs. For the CDR3, the DNA is TGTGCCAGCAGCCCTAACCGTAGCTCTGGAAACACCATATATTTT. Its translation: CASSPNRSSGNTIYF.